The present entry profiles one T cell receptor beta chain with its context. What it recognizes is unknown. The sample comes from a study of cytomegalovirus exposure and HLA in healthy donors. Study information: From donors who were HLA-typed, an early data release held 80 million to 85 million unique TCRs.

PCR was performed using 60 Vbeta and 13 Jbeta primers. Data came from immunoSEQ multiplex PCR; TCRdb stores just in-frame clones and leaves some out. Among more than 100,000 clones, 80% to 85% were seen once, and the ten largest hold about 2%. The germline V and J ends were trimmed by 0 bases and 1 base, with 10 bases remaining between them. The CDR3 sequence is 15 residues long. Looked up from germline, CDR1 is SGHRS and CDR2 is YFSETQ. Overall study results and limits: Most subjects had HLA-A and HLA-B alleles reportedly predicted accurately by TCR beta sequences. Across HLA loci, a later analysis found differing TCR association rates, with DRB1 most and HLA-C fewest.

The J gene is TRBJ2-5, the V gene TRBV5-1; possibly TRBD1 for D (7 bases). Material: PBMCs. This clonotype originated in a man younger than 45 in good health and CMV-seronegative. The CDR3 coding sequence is TGCGCCAGCAGCTTGGGGGGGGACAGCCAAGAGACCCAGTACTTC. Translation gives CASSLGGDSQETQYF.